The clone carrying this T cell receptor beta chain was detected only a few times. Its specificity is unknown. Each of the sorted populations had a purity greater than 95%. The CDR3 runs 12 residues. V shed 6 bases and J shed 8 bases, with 12 bases lying between them. The germline V gene has CDR1 PRHDT and CDR2 FYEKMQ (reference sequence). This specimen comes from a study of beta chain features in type 1 diabetes. About the research overall: Summed over all samples, the examined sorted cells came to some 99 million.

Study results and limitations: The VDJ junctions of type 1 diabetes patients carried fewer insertions and more deletions.

Reverse transcription of all isolated RNA meant that expressed TCRB transcripts were sequenced. Method: immunoSEQ multiplex PCR; TCRdb's copy keeps in-frame clones and lacks some. The table has hundreds of thousands of clones, about 14% seen once. V gene TRBV13 combines with J gene TRBJ2-3; D gene ambiguous. The sample comprised central memory CD4+ T cells from blood. The sequence was obtained from a man younger than 45 in good health. CDR3 nucleotides: TGTGCCAGCAGTTCAGGACGGGCTACGCAGTATTTT. It codes for CASSSGRATQYF.